A selection of T cell receptor beta chains follows, all from one sample in a study of identical twins. MiXCR, applied by TCRdb to the 5' RACE reads, yields one record per CDR3 protein. The sample includes fewer than 900,000 distinct CDR3 sequences, around 20% of them seen just once. The sample also formed part of further work on T cells expressing NK-cell markers.

The source material was PBMCs. All receptors derive from a young woman in good health. The CDR3 runs from the conserved cysteine through the conserved F or W. D genes are given only for firm matches. Expanded clones get a size class; other rows say once, few or many, or leave the size out.

DNA,CDR3,D,size,J,V
TGTGCCAGCAGCAGACCAGGGGGGAATGAGCAGTTCTTC,CASSRPGGNEQFF,.,.,TRBJ2-1,TRBV7-2
TGTGCCAGCAGTCCACCTCTGGCGGGAGCCTGGACAGATACGCAGTATTTT,CASSPPLAGAWTDTQYF,TRBD2,few,TRBJ2-3,TRBV12-3/TRBV12-4
TGTGCCAGCGGGACTGGGGAGCAGTACTTC,CASGTGEQYF,.,.,TRBJ2-7,TRBV6-5
TGTGCCAGCAGCCTCCAGTACGCGGGAGTCGACAATGAGCAGTTCTTC,CASSLQYAGVDNEQFF,TRBD2,once,TRBJ2-1,TRBV7-8
TGTGCCAGCAAGGCTCGGGGGGGGGCCAACGTCCTGACTTTC,CASKARGGANVLTF,.,few,TRBJ2-6,TRBV6-1
TGCAGCGTTGCTAGTCGCCAGCCGCTCTACGAGCAGTACTTC,CSVASRQPLYEQYF,.,.,TRBJ2-7,TRBV29-1
TGTGCCAGCAGTTACTTGCGCTTCACCGGGGAGCTGTTTTTT,CASSYLRFTGELFF,.,many,TRBJ2-2,TRBV6-5
TGCAGCGTTGAGCGGGGTACGAGGGAGCAGTTCTTC,CSVERGTREQFF,.,.,TRBJ2-1,TRBV29-1
TGTGCCAGCAGCCGCACTACTAGCGGGCCTCACAATGAGCAGTTCTTC,CASSRTTSGPHNEQFF,TRBD2,.,TRBJ2-1,TRBV3-1
TGCAGTGCTACCACTAGCGGGTCCCTAGATACGCAGTATTTT,CSATTSGSLDTQYF,TRBD2,once,TRBJ2-3,TRBV20-1
TGTGCCAGCAGTGAATCCGTCAGTTTAGATGAGCAGTTCTTC,CASSESVSLDEQFF,.,.,TRBJ2-1,TRBV25-1
TGCGCCAGCAGTGGAGCGGGAAGGGAGCAGTACTTC,CASSGAGREQYF,TRBD2,.,TRBJ2-7,TRBV10-1
TGTGCCAGCAGCCTAGGCGGGACAGGGACCCACGAGCAGTACTTC,CASSLGGTGTHEQYF,TRBD1,few,TRBJ2-7,TRBV9
TGTGCCAGCAGCATGGTTGGGATTGGCACTGAAGCTTTCTTT,CASSMVGIGTEAFF,.,many,TRBJ1-1,TRBV7-2
TGTGCCATCAGTGGTAACAGGGGATTGGCCGGGGAGCTGTTTTTT,CAISGNRGLAGELFF,TRBD1,.,TRBJ2-2,TRBV10-3
TGTGCCAGCAGTCCCAGTGGGACAGCCACAGATACGCAGTATTTT,CASSPSGTATDTQYF,TRBD1,few,TRBJ2-3,TRBV12-3/TRBV12-4
TGTGCCAGCAGGAGAGCGGGGGCCAAGGTAACAGATACGCAGTATTTT,CASRRAGAKVTDTQYF,TRBD2,few,TRBJ2-3,TRBV6-1
TGTGCCAGCAGGGCGCGCGTCCCCGAGACCCAGTACTTC,CASRARVPETQYF,.,.,TRBJ2-5,TRBV12-3/TRBV12-4
TGTGCCAGCAGCTTAAGGCTAGCGGGCCAACGTTACAATGAGCAGTTCTTC,CASSLRLAGQRYNEQFF,TRBD2,.,TRBJ2-1,TRBV7-2
TGCGCCAGCAGCTTGTTTAGTCTCCAAGAGACCCAGTACTTC,CASSLFSLQETQYF,.,.,TRBJ2-5,TRBV5-1
TGTGCCAGCAGCGAGGCAGGGGGAAAGGATACGCAGTATTTT,CASSEAGGKDTQYF,TRBD1,many,TRBJ2-3,TRBV9
TGTGCCAGCAGTTACCGACTTTCCGGGGGGGAGCTGTTTTTT,CASSYRLSGGELFF,.,.,TRBJ2-2,TRBV6-5
TGTGCCAGCATTACAGGGGGTCCCTACAATGAGCAGTTCTTC,CASITGGPYNEQFF,TRBD1,.,TRBJ2-1,TRBV12-3/TRBV12-4
TGTGCCACCAGCAGAGCCAGGGGACGAGGAGAAAAACTGTTTTTT,CATSRARGRGEKLFF,.,few,TRBJ1-4,TRBV15
TGTGCCAGCAGTTTAGCGCAGGACAGGGGGAATCGGTTCTTC,CASSLAQDRGNRFF,TRBD1,few,TRBJ2-1,TRBV12-3/TRBV12-4
TGTGCCAGCAGTTACTCAGGCGGGAGACACAATGAGCAGTTCTTC,CASSYSGGRHNEQFF,TRBD2,.,TRBJ2-1,TRBV6-5
TGCAGTGCTGCTGGGAGACAAGAGACCCAGTACTTC,CSAAGRQETQYF,.,few,TRBJ2-5,TRBV20-1
TGTGCCAGCAGCTCCCGCCGGAGCACAGATACGCAGTATTTT,CASSSRRSTDTQYF,.,few,TRBJ2-3,TRBV7-2
TGTGCCAGCAGCTGGGACTCGATCACAGATACGCAGTATTTT,CASSWDSITDTQYF,.,.,TRBJ2-3,TRBV7-2
TGTGCCAGCAGCCAAGATGGCAGGGTCCACGAGCAGTACTTC,CASSQDGRVHEQYF,.,few,TRBJ2-7,TRBV4-2
TGTGCCACCGGGGGACACTTGAACACTGAAGCTTTCTTT,CATGGHLNTEAFF,.,.,TRBJ1-1,TRBV10-3